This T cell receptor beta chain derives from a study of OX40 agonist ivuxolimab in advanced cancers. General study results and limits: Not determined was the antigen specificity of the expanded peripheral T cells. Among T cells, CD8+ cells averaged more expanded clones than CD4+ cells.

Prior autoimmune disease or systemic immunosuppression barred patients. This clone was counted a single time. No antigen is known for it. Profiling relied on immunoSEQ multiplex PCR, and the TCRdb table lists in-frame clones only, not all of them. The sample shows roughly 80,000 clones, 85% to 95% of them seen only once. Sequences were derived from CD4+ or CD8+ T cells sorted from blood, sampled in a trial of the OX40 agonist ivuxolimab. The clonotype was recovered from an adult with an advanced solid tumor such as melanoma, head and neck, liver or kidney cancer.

CDR3 loop: CASSPTGAFKNIQYF. The CDR3 DNA is TGTGCCAGCAGTCCGACGGGCGCGTTCAAAAACATTCAGTACTTC. The gene calls are TRBV21-1 and TRBJ2-4. TRBV21-1 has pseudogene status. This CDR3 has 15 amino acids.